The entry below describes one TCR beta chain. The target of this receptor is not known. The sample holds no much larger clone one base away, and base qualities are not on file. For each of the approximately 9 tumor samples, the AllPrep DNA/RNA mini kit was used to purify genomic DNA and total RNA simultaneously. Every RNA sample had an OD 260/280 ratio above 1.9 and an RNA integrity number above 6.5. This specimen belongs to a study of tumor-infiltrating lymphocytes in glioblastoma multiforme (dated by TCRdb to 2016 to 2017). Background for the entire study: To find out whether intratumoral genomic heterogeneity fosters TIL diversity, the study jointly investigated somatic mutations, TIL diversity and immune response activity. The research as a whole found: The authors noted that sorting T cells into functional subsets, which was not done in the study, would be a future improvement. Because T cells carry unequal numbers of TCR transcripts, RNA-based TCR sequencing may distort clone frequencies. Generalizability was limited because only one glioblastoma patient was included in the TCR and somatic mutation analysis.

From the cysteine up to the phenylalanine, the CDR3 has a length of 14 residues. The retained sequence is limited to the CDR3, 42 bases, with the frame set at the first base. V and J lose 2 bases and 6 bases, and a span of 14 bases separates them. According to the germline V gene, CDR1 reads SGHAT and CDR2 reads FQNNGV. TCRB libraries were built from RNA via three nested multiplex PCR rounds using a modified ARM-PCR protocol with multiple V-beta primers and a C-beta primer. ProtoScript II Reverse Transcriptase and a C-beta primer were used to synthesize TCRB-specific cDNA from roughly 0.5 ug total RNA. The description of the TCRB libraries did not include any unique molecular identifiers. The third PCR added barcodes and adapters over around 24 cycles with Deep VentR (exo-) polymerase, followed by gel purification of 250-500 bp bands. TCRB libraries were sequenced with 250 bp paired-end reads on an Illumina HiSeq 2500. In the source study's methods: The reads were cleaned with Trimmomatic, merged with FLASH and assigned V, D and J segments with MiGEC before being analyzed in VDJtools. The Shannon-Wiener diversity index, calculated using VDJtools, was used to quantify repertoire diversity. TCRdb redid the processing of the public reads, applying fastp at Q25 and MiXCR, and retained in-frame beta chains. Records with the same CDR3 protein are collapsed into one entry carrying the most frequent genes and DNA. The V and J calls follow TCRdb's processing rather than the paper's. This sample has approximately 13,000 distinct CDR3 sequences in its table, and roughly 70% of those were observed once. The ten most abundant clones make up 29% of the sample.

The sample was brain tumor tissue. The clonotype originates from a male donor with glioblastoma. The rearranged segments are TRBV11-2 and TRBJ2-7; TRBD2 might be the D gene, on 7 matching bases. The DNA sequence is TGTGCCAGCAGCTTATTGGGGGGGCCTTTCGAGCAGTACTTC. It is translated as CASSLLGGPFEQYF.